This entry lists 22 T cell receptor beta chains sequenced from one sample in a study of T cells in Graves' hyperthyroidism and ophthalmopathy. Using RNA transcripts as the source, TCR beta CDR3 regions were amplified. The HTBI primer set was used in a first-round RT-PCR of the TCR CDR3. TCRdb fed the multiplex PCR reads into MiXCR, producing one record per CDR3 protein. The sample holds 250,000 to 300,000 distinct CDR3 sequences, roughly an eighth seen once. The specimen sequenced was blood. The receptors stem from a woman in her 40s with Graves' hyperthyroidism.

This clonotype has at least ten counts. The chain links TRBV20-1 to TRBJ2-5; 11 bases map to TRBD2. Germline CDR1 is DFQATT and CDR2 is SNEGSKA (reference sequence). With V trimmed by 2 bases and J by 4 bases, 6 bases remained unmatched. This CDR3 spans 15 amino acids. The CDR3 loop reads CSARRLAGNSETQYF. The DNA for the CDR3 is TGCAGTGCTAGAAGACTAGCGGGAAACTCAGAGACCCAGTACTTC.

This clonotype has a count of ten or more. V and J are TRBV6-1 and TRBJ2-1, with 13 bases identical to TRBD2. Trimming cost V 7 bases and J 7 bases; bases outside gene matches: 7. This CDR3 spans 15 amino acids. Germline lookup yields CDR1 MNHNS and CDR2 SASEGT. The CDR3 DNA reads as TGTGCCAGCAAACTAGCGGGAGGGCCGGGTAATGAGCAGTTCTTC. Protein product: CASKLAGGPGNEQFF.

This clonotype was observed many times. The chain has TRBV24-1 and TRBJ1-5; D call uncertain. The CDR3 contains 17 residues. The V end lost 2 bases, the J end lost 2 bases, and 15 bases lay between the germline ends. Germline V gives CDR1 KGHDR, CDR2 SFDVKD. The CDR3 sequence is CATSDSNVRIGNQPQHF. The CDR3 nucleotides read TGTGCCACCAGTGATTCAAACGTCAGAATCGGCAATCAGCCCCAGCATTTT.

This clonotype was picked up many times. For the CDR3, the DNA is TGTGCCACCAAAGGGACGGGGAACAATGAGCAGTTCTTC. Protein product: CATKGTGNNEQFF. The rearrangement joins TRBV10-3 to TRBJ2-1; tentatively, D is TRBD1 or TRBD2 (5 bases each). Germline CDR1 reads ENHRY; CDR2 reads SYGVKD. This CDR3 has 13 amino acids. Trimming shortened V by 10 bases and J by 5 bases, and 15 bases separated the two germline ends.

In its sample, this clonotype was seen many times. This chain links TRBV15 with TRBJ1-5; D perhaps matches TRBD1 (5 bases). Germline CDR1 reads LNHNV; CDR2 reads YYDKDF (reference sequence). The V end was cut by 3 bases, the J end by 4 bases, with 13 bases between. The CDR3 has 15 residues. In nucleotides, the CDR3 is TGTGCCACCAGCAGGGTTAATGAGGGGAATCAGCCCCAGCATTTT. It translates to CATSRVNEGNQPQHF.

This clonotype came up many times. The rearrangement links TRBV28 to TRBJ1-2; D is unclear. Trimming pared 3 bases from V and 7 bases from J, leaving 9 bases between. This CDR3 is 12 amino acids long. Germline CDR1 is MDHEN and CDR2 is SYDVKM. CDR3 residues: CASSFSVFGYTF. The CDR3 DNA sequence: TGTGCCAGCAGTTTCTCGGTGTTTGGCTACACCTTC.

This clonotype was picked up many times. The chain recombines TRBV28 with TRBJ1-5; 10 bases fit TRBD1. Trimming at V came to 6 bases and at J to 4 bases, leaving 9 bases not matched to a gene. The germline V gene has CDR1 MDHEN and CDR2 SYDVKM. The CDR3 length is 16 residues. The CDR3 region is CASRKLRTGGNQPQHF. CDR3 nucleotides: TGTGCCAGCAGAAAACTTCGGACAGGGGGGAATCAGCCCCAGCATTTT.

The chain combines TRBV11-3 with TRBJ2-5; TRBD2 agrees at 14 bases. With V trimmed by 5 bases and J by 6 bases, 5 bases remained unmatched. There are 15 residues in the CDR3. CDR1 is SGHNT, CDR2 YENEEA, per germline. The CDR3 bases are TGTGCCAGCAGCCCTAGACTAGCGGGAGGGCAGACCCAGTACTTC. This encodes CASSPRLAGGQTQYF. The whole variable domain, filled in from reference TRBV11-3 and TRBJ2-5, reads EAGVVQSPRYKIIEKKQPVAFWCNPISGHNTLYWYLQNLGQGPELLIRYENEEAVDDSQLPKDRFSAERLKGVDSTLKIQPAELGDSAVYLCASSPRLAGGQTQYFGPGTRLLVL.

A note on this clonotype: A much bigger clone sits one base away, suggesting this may be a read error. The CDR3 coding sequence is TGTGCCAGCAGCCGAGGACAACACGATCAGCCCCAGCATTTT. Encoded protein: CASSRGQHDQPQHF. V is TRBV6-2 or TRBV6-3 and J is TRBJ1-5; D is possibly TRBD1 (5 bases). Trimming removed 6 bases from V and 5 bases from J, with 14 bases in between. This CDR3 has 14 amino acids. Germline V gene data show CDR1 as MNHEY and CDR2 as SVGEGT.

The gene calls are TRBV12-3 or TRBV12-4 and TRBJ2-6; D is uncertain. CDR3 length equals 16 residues. V was shortened by 6 bases and J by 3 bases, with 15 bases between the two germline ends. The CDR3 coding sequence is TGTGCCAGCAGCCCAGACCGTTTAGTTGGGGCCAACGTCCTGACTTTC. Protein: CASSPDRLVGANVLTF.

The chain is built from TRBV6-6 and TRBJ2-3; the D gene is possibly TRBD2 (6 bases). V was shortened by 11 bases and J by 4 bases, with 19 bases between the two germline ends. Looked up from germline, CDR1 is MNHNY and CDR2 is SVGAGI (reference sequence). There are 14 residues in the CDR3. CDR3 nucleotides: TGTGCCCGCACTTACTCCGGGGGACCAGATACGCAGTATTTT. Translated, it gives CARTYSGGPDTQYF.

This clonotype was seen ten or more times. The V call is TRBV7-2, the J call TRBJ1-2, with 8 bases fitting TRBD1. The V segment lost 5 bases and the J segment 6 bases; nucleotides outside the gene matches: 14. CDR3 length equals 16 residues. CDR1 is SGHTA and CDR2 is FQGNSA in the germline V gene. The CDR3 DNA follows: TGTGCCAGCAGCGGGAGCAGGGGGCTTGGGGAGGATGGCTACACCTTC. This encodes CASSGSRGLGEDGYTF. Full variable domain (outside the CDR3, taken from reference TRBV7-2 and TRBJ1-2): GAGVSQSPSNKVTEKGKDVELRCDPISGHTALYWYRQSLGQGLEFLIYFQGNSAPDKSGLPSDRFSAERTGGSVSTLTIQRTQQEDSAVYLCASSGSRGLGEDGYTFGSGTRLTVV.

This clonotype occurred a few times. This chain uses TRBV29-1 with TRBJ2-3; 8 nucleotides align to TRBD2. CDR1 and CDR2 from the germline V gene are SQVTM and ANQGSEA. The CDR3 totals 13 residues. The junction had 4 bases not matched to a gene; V was cut back by 3 bases and J by 5 bases. CDR3 amino acids: CSVESGSQDTQYF. The CDR3 DNA reads as TGCAGCGTTGAGAGCGGGAGTCAAGATACGCAGTATTTT.

This clonotype showed up many times. This rearrangement joins TRBV20-1 to TRBJ1-6, with D hard to call. From germline, CDR1 is DFQATT and CDR2 SNEGSKA (reference sequence). The CDR3 covers 10 residues. V was clipped by 6 bases and J by 10 bases, with 7 bases between them. The CDR3 loop is CSAQRSPLHF. CDR3 nucleotides: TGCAGTGCCCAACGGTCACCCCTCCACTTT.

This clonotype showed up many times. This chain uses TRBV13 with TRBJ2-1; 7 bases align to TRBD1. CDR3 size: 16 residues. Unmatched junction bases numbered 6, after V lost 4 bases and J lost 0 bases. CDR1 and CDR2 from the germline V gene are PRHDT and FYEKMQ (reference sequence). DNA for the CDR3: TGTGCCAGCAGCTCGGGACAGTTCCTCTCCTACAATGAGCAGTTCTTC. Protein product: CASSSGQFLSYNEQFF.

The sample holds many counts of this clonotype. This chain uses TRBV12-3 or TRBV12-4 with TRBJ2-1; TRBD2 matches at 10 bases. The CDR3 totals 16 residues. Trimming cost V 0 bases and J 7 bases; bases outside gene matches: 6. For the CDR3, the DNA is TGTGCCAGCAGTTTAGCGCAAACTAGCGGGAAGAATGAGCAGTTCTTC. Amino acids: CASSLAQTSGKNEQFF.

The chain's CDR3 is CSASIAGVETQYF. Written as DNA, the CDR3 is TGCAGTGCTAGTATAGCGGGAGTGGAGACCCAGTACTTC. The chain carries TRBV20-1 and TRBJ2-5; 9 nucleotides line up with TRBD2. This CDR3 comprises 13 residues. J lost 5 bases, V lost 3 bases, and 4 bases had no gene match. CDR1 is DFQATT, CDR2 SNEGSKA, per germline (reference sequence).

This clonotype came up many times. This rearrangement joins TRBV7-2 to TRBJ1-1; weak D call: TRBD1 (6 bases). Germline CDR1 reads SGHTA; CDR2 reads FQGNSA. The CDR3 runs 14 residues. The V end lost 6 bases, the J end lost 0 bases, and 11 bases lay between the germline ends. Here the CDR3 reads CASRSGTLNTEAFF. For the CDR3, the DNA is TGTGCCAGCAGATCCGGGACATTGAACACTGAAGCTTTCTTT.

In its sample, this clonotype was seen many times. This rearrangement joins TRBV11-1 to TRBJ2-3; 11 bases are shared with TRBD2. Trimming took 6 bases from V and 2 from J; bases not matched to a gene: 7. Per germline, CDR1 SGHAT and CDR2 FQDESV (reference sequence). CDR3 length: 16 amino acids. The CDR3 protein is CASSTTSGRLTDTQYF. Written as DNA, the CDR3 is TGTGCCAGCAGTACCACTAGCGGGAGACTCACAGATACGCAGTATTTT.

This clonotype was counted many times. The chain employs TRBV4-1 and TRBJ2-5, with D perhaps TRBD2 (5 bases). This CDR3 is built from 14 residues. Germline V CDR1 and CDR2: MGHRA, YSYEKL. V dropped 5 bases and J dropped 4 bases, with 14 bases sitting between them. CDR3 in amino acids: CASSKLGALETQYF. The DNA of the CDR3 is TGCGCCAGCAGCAAACTAGGTGCTCTAGAGACCCAGTACTTC.

The chain joins TRBV10-2 to TRBJ2-1; D gene uncertain. Germline CDR1 is WSHSY and CDR2 is SAAADI. The CDR3 has 12 residues. V lost 6 bases to trimming and J lost 2 bases, with 5 bases between them. The CDR3, as DNA: TGCGCCAGCAGCCCCCCCTACAATGAGCAGTTCTTC. This sequence encodes CASSPPYNEQFF.

This rearrangement joins TRBV6-1 to TRBJ1-2, with a weak D call TRBD1 (5 bases). V was clipped by 6 bases and J by 4 bases, with 12 bases between them. The germline V gene has CDR1 MNHNS and CDR2 SASEGT. The CDR3 consists of 13 residues. For the CDR3, the DNA is TGTGCCAGCAGGGAAATCACAGGCTATGGCTACACCTTC. It codes for CASREITGYGYTF.